This T cell receptor (beta chain) was identified in a study of T cells in Graves' hyperthyroidism and ophthalmopathy. Study in general: Sampling of peripheral blood happened at initial diagnosis, prior to any treatment.

The CDR3 runs 14 residues. V lost 5 bases, J lost 2 bases, and 9 bases lay in between. Germline CDR1 and CDR2: SNHLY and FYNNEI. This clonotype was detected many times. TCR beta CDR3 regions were amplified from RNA. TCR CDR3 regions were first amplified by RT-PCR with HTBI primers. TCRdb called the multiplex PCR reads again in MiXCR, with one record for every CDR3 protein. This table holds about 200,000 distinct CDR3 sequences, less than 20% found once. Sequenced input: blood. The clonotype was recovered from a woman between 45 and 60 years old with Graves' hyperthyroidism. The chain combines TRBV2 with TRBJ2-2; D may be TRBD1 (5 bases). This CDR3 is CASSWGSNTGELFF. Written as DNA, the CDR3 is TGTGCCAGCAGTTGGGGCTCCAACACCGGGGAGCTGTTTTTT.